A selection of T cell receptor beta chains follows, all from one sample in a study of cytomegalovirus exposure and HLA in healthy donors. The method was immunoSEQ multiplex PCR; TCRdb's version includes in-frame clones alone and lacks a portion of them. The repertoire holds around 180,000 clones, with roughly 85% as singletons. Sequences were obtained from PBMCs. These receptors were collected from a boy aged 2 to 10 in good health and CMV-seronegative. Both conserved end residues are part of each CDR3. Each record gives: J gene, V gene, CDR3 protein.

j_call: TRBJ2-3; v_call: TRBV5-4; cdr3_aa: CASSRRGRGADTQYF
j_call: TRBJ1-1; v_call: TRBV6-6; cdr3_aa: CASRKQGGTEAFF
j_call: TRBJ2-3; v_call: TRBV19; cdr3_aa: CASSWGRTSGSTDTQYF
j_call: TRBJ2-2; v_call: TRBV27; cdr3_aa: CASSSVPGELFF
j_call: TRBJ1-2; v_call: TRBV7-8; cdr3_aa: CASSLGAGLGYTF
j_call: TRBJ2-3; v_call: TRBV10-3; cdr3_aa: CATVGTSGLERVSTDTQYF
j_call: TRBJ1-1; v_call: TRBV11-2; cdr3_aa: CASSLAFPGAIIFEAFF
j_call: TRBJ2-3; v_call: TRBV7-3; cdr3_aa: CASSLRAGTDTQYF
j_call: TRBJ1-2; v_call: TRBV10-2; cdr3_aa: CASSGGQTLYGYTF
j_call: TRBJ2-1; v_call: TRBV6-5; cdr3_aa: CASSLTGSSYNEQFF
j_call: TRBJ1-1; v_call: TRBV19; cdr3_aa: CASSITPVAAAFF
j_call: TRBJ1-5; v_call: TRBV7-9; cdr3_aa: CSSSVAGSNQPQHF
j_call: TRBJ2-6; v_call: TRBV1; cdr3_aa: CTSSPNSGANVLTF
j_call: TRBJ1-3; v_call: TRBV19; cdr3_aa: CASRGTSKRNTIYF
j_call: TRBJ1-2; v_call: TRBV4-2; cdr3_aa: CASSQKVAGKDYGYTF
j_call: TRBJ1-1; v_call: TRBV7-8; cdr3_aa: CASSLGGQNTEAFF
j_call: TRBJ2-2; v_call: TRBV6-1; cdr3_aa: CAGGGGKTNTGELFF
j_call: TRBJ2-6; v_call: TRBV6-1; cdr3_aa: CASSGPGTGVPGANVLTF
j_call: TRBJ1-2; v_call: TRBV7-9; cdr3_aa: CASSLGDRARYGYTF
j_call: TRBJ1-2; v_call: TRBV28; cdr3_aa: CASSLAQGHYGYTF
j_call: TRBJ2-1; v_call: TRBV7-3; cdr3_aa: CASSLNAAGADFNEQFF
j_call: TRBJ2-1; v_call: TRBV11-2; cdr3_aa: CASSLDFPGLAGGPQFF
j_call: TRBJ2-1; v_call: TRBV28; cdr3_aa: CASSGQGTYNEQFF
j_call: TRBJ2-3; v_call: TRBV6-1; cdr3_aa: CASSELGRLSSTDTQYF
j_call: TRBJ2-7; v_call: TRBV5-5; cdr3_aa: CASSFSPGRNEQYF
j_call: TRBJ2-1; v_call: TRBV30; cdr3_aa: CAWSLNPGGQFF
j_call: TRBJ2-7; v_call: TRBV13; cdr3_aa: CASSRGYEQYF
j_call: TRBJ2-3; v_call: TRBV9; cdr3_aa: CASSYSGLGTDTQYF
j_call: TRBJ1-4; v_call: TRBV5-4; cdr3_aa: CASSTGPLSGEKLFF
j_call: TRBJ2-7; v_call: TRBV7-6; cdr3_aa: CASSSGTSGSYEQYF
j_call: TRBJ1-2; v_call: TRBV5-4; cdr3_aa: CASSLPWTGGGYTF